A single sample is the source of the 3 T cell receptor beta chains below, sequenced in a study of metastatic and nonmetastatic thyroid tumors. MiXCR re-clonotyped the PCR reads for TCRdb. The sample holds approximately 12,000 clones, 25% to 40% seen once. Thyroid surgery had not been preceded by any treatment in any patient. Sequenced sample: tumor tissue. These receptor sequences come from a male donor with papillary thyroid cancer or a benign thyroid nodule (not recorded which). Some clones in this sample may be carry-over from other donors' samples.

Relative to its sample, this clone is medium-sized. The CDR3 region is CASSPGELGQPQHF. The CDR3 coding sequence is TGCGCCAGCAGCCCCGGGGAGTTGGGTCAGCCCCAGCATTTT. The chain combines TRBV5-1 with TRBJ1-5; no clear D. V shed 4 bases and J shed 6 bases, with 14 bases lying between them. The CDR3 consists of 14 residues. CDR1 and CDR2 (germline): SGHRS, YFSETQ.

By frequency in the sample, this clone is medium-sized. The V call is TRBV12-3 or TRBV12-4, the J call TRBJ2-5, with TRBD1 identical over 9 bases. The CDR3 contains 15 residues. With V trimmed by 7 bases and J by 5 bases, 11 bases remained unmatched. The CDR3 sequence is CASTRGTGSWETQYF. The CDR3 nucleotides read TGTGCCAGCACCCGCGGGACAGGGAGTTGGGAGACCCAGTACTTC.

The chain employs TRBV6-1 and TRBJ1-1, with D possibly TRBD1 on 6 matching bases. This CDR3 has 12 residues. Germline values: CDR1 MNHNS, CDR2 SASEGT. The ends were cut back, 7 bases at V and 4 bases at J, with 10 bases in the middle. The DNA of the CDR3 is TGTGCCAGCACCGGAGGGGGCACTGAAGCTTTCTTT. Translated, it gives CASTGGGTEAFF.